The 2 T cell receptor beta chains below were found in one sample sequenced in a study of early T cells in non-severe SARS-CoV-2 infection. TCRdb fed the 5' RACE reads into MiXCR, producing one record per CDR3 protein. The sample includes 55,000 to 65,000 distinct CDR3 sequences, 8% to 11% seen only once; the top ten take roughly 6%. The material sequenced was whole blood. Receptor source: an adult who was a healthcare worker with PCR-confirmed SARS-CoV-2 infection or an uninfected control (not recorded which).

This clonotype has just a few counts. The chain is built from TRBV29-1 and TRBJ1-5; TRBD1 aligns across 7 bases. J was trimmed by 1 base and V by 7 bases; bases with no gene match: 13. Per the germline V gene, CDR1 is SQVTM and CDR2 is ANQGSEA. The CDR3 is 16 residues long. CDR3 bases: TGCAGCGCCACTACCGGGGACAGTTCAAGCAATCAGCCCCAGCATTTT. It codes for CSATTGDSSSNQPQHF.

This clonotype was detected ten times or more. The chain is built from TRBV3-1 and TRBJ1-4; maybe TRBD1 (5 bases). The length of the CDR3 is 14 residues. Germline-derived CDR1 and CDR2 are LGHDT and YNNKEL (reference sequence). The V gene lost 7 bases and the J gene lost 7 bases, with 16 bases spanning the gap. The chain's CDR3 is CASNTGAWGEKLFF. CDR3 DNA sequence: TGTGCCAGCAACACCGGGGCCTGGGGTGAAAAACTGTTTTTT.